Shown below are 30 T cell receptor beta chains from a single sample sequenced in a study of preoperative IRX-2 immunotherapy in early breast cancer (dated by TCRdb to between 2019 and 2020). According to the study, the label for this sample's treatment or condition signals: preoperative locoregional IRX-2 cytokine immunotherapy. Library method: the immunoSEQ multiplex PCR assay. TCRdb retrieved this table from immuneACCESS and kept in-frame rearrangements only. Not all clones are present; in checked studies, unresolved V genes account for under half, and no reason is known for the remainder. The sample yields fewer than 4,000 clones; less than 85% were counted once. The biggest ten clones account for approximately 14% of the sample. Here the sequenced sample was tumor tissue, taken after IRX-2 immunotherapy. These TCRs come from a human donor with breast cancer.

This clone was detected only once. V usage is TRBV5-1 and J usage is TRBJ1-1, with TRBD1 matching over 9 bases. The V gene end was trimmed by 4 bases and the J gene end by 1 base; junction bases not matched to a gene: 8. Germline CDR1 reads SGHRS; CDR2 reads YFSETQ. The CDR3 runs 16 residues. The DNA of the CDR3 is TGCGCCAGCAGCCCTCGGGGACAGGGTCCGAACACTGAAGCTTTCTTT. This codes for CASSPRGQGPNTEAFF.

J is TRBJ2-3 and V is TRBV6-8; TRBD1 or TRBD2 may be the D gene (5 bases each). The length of the CDR3 is 15 residues. Trimming took 6 bases from V and 1 from J, leaving 14 bases between them. Germline-derived CDR1 and CDR2 are MNHGY and SAAAGT. The DNA of the CDR3 is TGTGCCAGCAGGGAAACGGGGACGGGCACAGATACGCAGTATTTT. It specifies CASRETGTGTDTQYF.

The chain combines TRBV5-1 with TRBJ1-3, with TRBD1 matching 9 bases. Losses at the gene ends were 2 bases for V and 1 base for J; bases not matched to a gene: 1. This CDR3 comprises 15 residues. Germline CDR1 is SGHRS and CDR2 is YFSETQ. CDR3 nucleotides: TGCGCCAGCAGCTTACAGGGGGCGTCTGGAAACACCATATATTTT. Encoded protein: CASSLQGASGNTIYF.

The V call is TRBV30, the J call TRBJ1-3; D gene uncertain. Germline V gene data show CDR1 as GTSNPN and CDR2 as SVGIG (reference sequence). The CDR3 has 14 amino acids. V lost 4 bases, J lost 0 bases, and 10 bases lay in between. This CDR3 is CAWKQFGSGNTIYF. CDR3 nucleotide sequence: TGTGCCTGGAAGCAGTTCGGCTCTGGAAACACCATATATTTT.

The genes are TRBV11-3 and TRBJ2-5; TRBD1 matches at 8 bases. This CDR3 contains 14 residues. V shed 2 bases and J 3 bases; nucleotides not matched to a gene: 2. From germline, CDR1 is SGHNT and CDR2 YENEEA. CDR3 in DNA: TGTGCCAGCAGCTTAAAGACAGGGGAAGAGACCCAGTACTTC. It specifies CASSLKTGEETQYF.

The chain recombines TRBV28 with TRBJ1-4; possible D gene TRBD1, 5 bases. The CDR3 sequence is 16 residues long. Trimming took 5 bases from V and 8 from J, leaving 21 bases between them. The germline V gene encodes CDR1 MDHEN and CDR2 SYDVKM. CDR3: CASSKLPARVGEKLFF. The CDR3, as DNA: TGTGCCAGCAGTAAACTTCCCGCCAGGGTCGGGGAAAAACTGTTTTTT.

The genes are TRBV30 and TRBJ1-4; D perhaps matches TRBD1 (5 bases). Trimming shortened V by 0 bases and J by 6 bases, and 14 bases separated the two germline ends. CDR1 is GTSNPN and CDR2 is SVGIG in the germline V gene (reference sequence). The CDR3 has 15 residues. The CDR3 reads CAWSVRGRVDEKLFF. The DNA for the CDR3 is TGTGCCTGGAGTGTACGTGGCAGGGTTGATGAAAAACTGTTTTTT.

The V call is TRBV6-7, the J call TRBJ2-7; 7 bases line up with TRBD1. TRBV6-7 is assigned to the ORF class and has an uncertain function. The CDR3 is 13 residues long. Trimming cost V 2 bases and J 6 bases; bases outside gene matches: 4. DNA of the CDR3: TGTGCCAGCAGTTACCTGACAGGGTCCGAGCAGTACTTC. Translated: CASSYLTGSEQYF.

This chain connects TRBV6-9 to TRBJ1-4; TRBD1 aligns across 11 bases. CDR1 is MNHGY, CDR2 SVAAGI, per germline. CDR3 length equals 15 residues. V lost 3 bases, J lost 6 bases, and 3 bases stayed unmatched. CDR3 DNA: TGTGCCAGCAGTTACCCGGGACAGGGGGATGAAAAACTGTTTTTT. Translating it yields CASSYPGQGDEKLFF.

The chain uses TRBV2 and TRBJ1-5, with 8 nucleotides matching TRBD1. The J segment lost 6 bases and the V segment lost 5 bases, leaving 6 bases of the junction unmatched. The CDR3 is 14 residues long. The germline CDR1 and CDR2 sequences are SNHLY and FYNNEI. DNA of the CDR3: TGTGCCAGCAGTCTGGACAGGGATGCTCAGCCCCAGCATTTT. This translates into CASSLDRDAQPQHF. The full variable domain, in which reference TRBV2 and TRBJ1-5 provide the parts outside the CDR3, is EPEVTQTPSHQVTQMGQEVILRCVPISNHLYFYWYRQILGQKVEFLVSFYNNEISEKSEIFDDQFSVERPDGSNFTLKIRSTKLEDSAMYFCASSLDRDAQPQHFGDGTRLSIL.

This clone was seen just once. The V gene is TRBV19, the J gene TRBJ2-2; D is unclear. There are 12 residues in the CDR3. V lost 6 bases and J 5 bases, leaving 7 bases between the germline ends. Germline V lookup: CDR1 LNHDA, CDR2 SQIVND (reference sequence). This chain's CDR3 is CASRTVTGELFF. The CDR3 nucleotides read TGTGCCAGTAGGACGGTTACCGGGGAGCTGTTTTTT.

The chain uses TRBV28 and TRBJ2-7; D is perhaps TRBD2 (6 bases). V was trimmed by 1 base and J by 6 bases, leaving 16 bases between them. The germline gives CDR1 MDHEN, CDR2 SYDVKM. CDR3 length: 15 residues. CDR3 nucleotides: TGTGCCAGCAGTTTATTAACTAGCAGCCCTAGCGAGCAGTACTTC. Its protein is CASSLLTSSPSEQYF.

The CDR3 reads CASSFSGQRKGHGYTF. The CDR3 coding sequence is TGTGCCAGCAGCTTCTCGGGGCAGCGTAAGGGACATGGCTACACCTTC. The chain has TRBV7-6 and TRBJ1-2, with D maybe TRBD1 (5 bases). The CDR3 is 16 residues long. In germline, CDR1 is SGHVS, CDR2 FNYEAQ. V gave up 3 bases and J gave up 6 bases, with 20 bases separating them.

The CDR3 bases are TGCGCCAGCAGCTTAGTAGGGAGCCCCCCTTGGGCTTTCTTT. Protein sequence: CASSLVGSPPWAFF. The rearrangement links TRBV23-1 to TRBJ1-1; D unclear. TRBV23-1 is annotated as an ORF whose role is uncertain. V lost 6 bases to trimming and J lost 11 bases, with 22 bases between them. This CDR3 has 14 amino acids.

The chain carries TRBV15 and TRBJ1-1, with 7 bases aligning to TRBD1. CDR1 and CDR2 (germline): LNHNV, YYDKDF (reference sequence). The V gene end was trimmed by 10 bases and the J gene end by 1 base; junction bases not matched to a gene: 18. This CDR3 region has 17 residues. The CDR3 DNA is TGTGCCAGCAGATTCCTCGGGACAGATAAAGGGAACACTGAAGCTTTCTTT. Its protein is CASRFLGTDKGNTEAFF.

This clone was recorded only once. The J gene is TRBJ1-5, the V gene TRBV30; TRBD1 matches 9 bases. V lost 1 base and J lost 1; bases outside the gene matches: 8. Germline V gene data show CDR1 as GTSNPN and CDR2 as SVGIG (reference sequence). This CDR3 has 17 residues. The CDR3 sequence is CAWSAPQGARSNQPQHF. CDR3 in DNA: TGTGCCTGGAGTGCCCCACAGGGGGCGAGAAGCAATCAGCCCCAGCATTTT.

This clone showed up just once. The chain uses TRBV5-1 and TRBJ2-5; 8 bases match TRBD1. CDR3 size: 14 residues. The germline V gene encodes CDR1 SGHRS and CDR2 YFSETQ. Losses at the gene ends were 6 bases for V and 6 bases for J; bases not matched to a gene: 10. In DNA, the CDR3 is TGCGCCAGCACCACCCAGGGGGCTGACCAGACCCAGTACTTC. This translates into CASTTQGADQTQYF.

The chain recombines TRBV14 with TRBJ1-2, with D possibly being TRBD1 (5 bases). Per germline, CDR1 SGHDN and CDR2 FVKESK. Trimming cost V 0 bases and J 8 bases, with 19 bases left between them. The CDR3 runs 16 residues. The CDR3 DNA sequence: TGTGCCAGCAGCCAAGAATGGGGCAGCGCGTCGCAGGGCTACACCTTC. Translating it yields CASSQEWGSASQGYTF. The entire variable domain, with the rest obtained from reference TRBV14 and TRBJ1-2, is as follows: EAGVTQFPSHSVIEKGQTVTLRCDPISGHDNLYWYRRVMGKEIKFLLHFVKESKQDESGMPNNRFLAERTGGTYSTLKVQPAELEDSGVYFCASSQEWGSASQGYTFGSGTRLTVV.

The rearrangement joins TRBV6-8 to TRBJ2-7; D is possibly TRBD1 (6 bases). The CDR3 extends over 14 amino acids. The germline V gene has CDR1 MNHGY and CDR2 SAAAGT. Trimming took 6 bases from V and 0 from J, leaving 12 bases between them. For the CDR3, the DNA is TGTGCCAGCAGAAGACAGGCGAGCTCCTACGAGCAGTACTTC. It yields the protein CASRRQASSYEQYF.

This chain connects TRBV7-7 to TRBJ2-3; tentatively, D is TRBD2 (5 bases). The CDR3 is 16 residues long. V lost 3 bases to trimming and J lost 2 bases, with 15 bases between them. The germline gives CDR1 SSHAT, CDR2 FNYEAQ (reference sequence). CDR3 region: CASSLARGTPTDTQYF. As DNA, the CDR3 is TGTGCCAGCAGCTTGGCCCGGGGAACACCCACAGATACGCAGTATTTT.

This chain links TRBV7-7 with TRBJ2-4; perhaps D is TRBD1 or TRBD2 (5 bases each). V lost 2 bases to trimming and J lost 1 base, with 12 bases between them. The CDR3 is 16 amino acids. Germline lookup yields CDR1 SSHAT and CDR2 FNYEAQ (reference sequence). This CDR3 is CASSLTARDAKNIQYF. DNA of the CDR3: TGTGCCAGCAGCTTAACGGCCAGGGACGCCAAAAACATTCAGTACTTC.

This clone was seen once. J is TRBJ2-1 and V is TRBV15, with TRBD1 identical over 8 bases. V lost 5 bases, J lost 4 bases, and 19 bases stayed unmatched. The length of the CDR3 is 19 residues. The germline V gene has CDR1 LNHNV and CDR2 YYDKDF (reference sequence). CDR3 nucleotides: TGTGCCACCAGCCGTTCCGGAGGGACAGGAGGGAAAATTTACAATGAGCAGTTCTTC. It yields the protein CATSRSGGTGGKIYNEQFF.

The rearrangement uses TRBV15 and TRBJ2-3, with D maybe TRBD2 (5 bases). Germline V gene sequence: CDR1 LNHNV, CDR2 YYDKDF (reference sequence). The CDR3 extends over 15 amino acids. V was pared by 5 bases and J by 1 base, with 13 bases between. CDR3 DNA: TGTGCCACCAGCCATACTAGAAAAGGCACAGATACGCAGTATTTT. This gives the protein CATSHTRKGTDTQYF.

The chain is built from TRBV19 and TRBJ2-3; the match to TRBD2 covers 8 bases. The CDR3 contains 15 residues. V lost 5 bases to trimming and J lost 2 bases; unmatched junction nucleotides: 6. From germline, CDR1 is LNHDA and CDR2 SQIVND (reference sequence). The DNA of the CDR3 is TGTGCCAGTAGTGGCGGGAGGTCGCTCACAGATACGCAGTATTTT. Amino acid sequence: CASSGGRSLTDTQYF.

Details on this clone: Other DNA sequences in the same sample also yield this CDR3. The chain uses TRBV19 and TRBJ2-1; no clear D. Trimming took 5 bases from V and 0 from J, leaving 2 bases between them. The CDR3 loop spans 12 amino acids. The germline V gene encodes CDR1 LNHDA and CDR2 SQIVND (reference sequence). CDR3: CASSPSYNEQFF. DNA for the CDR3: TGTGCCAGTAGTCCCTCCTACAATGAGCAGTTCTTC.

The chain uses TRBV19 and TRBJ2-2, with no clear D. Germline assignment: CDR1 LNHDA and CDR2 SQIVND (reference sequence). CDR3 length: 13 residues. The V end was cut by 3 bases, the J end by 6 bases, with 8 bases between. CDR3 in DNA: TGTGCCAGTAGTATTTCCGCACCCGGGGAGCTGTTTTTT. Protein: CASSISAPGELFF. The variable domain in full, completed from reference TRBV19 and TRBJ2-2, reads DGGITQSPKYLFRKEGQNVTLSCEQNLNHDAMYWYRQDPGQGLRLIYYSQIVNDFQKGDIAEGYSVSREKKESFPLTVTSAQKNPTAFYLCASSISAPGELFFGEGSRLTVL.

The chain combines TRBV6-8 with TRBJ1-3, with D tentatively TRBD1 (6 bases). The length of the CDR3 is 17 residues. Trimming removed 7 bases from V and 3 bases from J, with 22 bases in between. Germline values: CDR1 MNHGY, CDR2 SAAAGT. The CDR3 here is CASTPLGGTSYGNTIYF. The CDR3 region has the DNA TGTGCCAGCACCCCACTAGGGGGGACCTCTTATGGAAACACCATATATTTT.

The chain recombines TRBV19 with TRBJ1-2; the D is unclear. Germline V gives CDR1 LNHDA, CDR2 SQIVND (reference sequence). Between the trimmed V and J ends, which lost 5 bases and 2 bases, there was a span of 15 bases. The CDR3 has 15 residues. The CDR3 DNA sequence: TGTGCCAGTAGTTTCCGGACGGAATCCAACTATGGCTACACCTTC. Amino acids: CASSFRTESNYGYTF.

V gene TRBV6-8 combines with J gene TRBJ1-2; D ambiguous. With 2 bases removed from V and 8 bases from J, the gap between germline ends came to 12 bases. Per the germline V gene, CDR1 is MNHGY and CDR2 is SAAAGT. The CDR3 is 13 residues long. The CDR3 sequence: CASSYGAAGGYTF. CDR3 nucleotide sequence: TGTGCCAGCAGTTACGGAGCGGCGGGGGGCTACACCTTC.

The chain's CDR3 is CASSIRTSGKSYEQYF. The CDR3 nucleotides are TGTGCCAGCAGCATAAGGACTAGCGGGAAATCCTACGAGCAGTACTTC. The chain recombines TRBV11-3 with TRBJ2-7, with 12 bases matching TRBD2. Germline-derived CDR1 and CDR2 are SGHNT and YENEEA. V was clipped by 5 bases and J by 1 base; unmatched bases: 6. The CDR3 is 16 residues long. Full variable domain (outside the CDR3, taken from reference TRBV11-3 and TRBJ2-7): EAGVVQSPRYKIIEKKQPVAFWCNPISGHNTLYWYLQNLGQGPELLIRYENEEAVDDSQLPKDRFSAERLKGVDSTLKIQPAELGDSAVYLCASSIRTSGKSYEQYFGPGTRLTVT.